Listed here are 15 T cell receptor beta chains from one sample, sequenced in a study of cytotoxic CD8 clonotypes in ibrutinib-treated CLL. Produced via immunoSEQ multiplex PCR; TCRdb's table is partial and in-frame only. The profile shows 140,000 to 150,000 clones, around 76% of them singletons. The sequencing here drew on PBMCs, taken after 24 months of ibrutinib treatment. The receptors come from a human donor with chronic lymphocytic leukemia.

This chain links TRBV7-2 with TRBJ2-4, with TRBD1 identical over 8 bases. Germline V CDR1 and CDR2: SGHTA, FQGNSA. The length of the CDR3 is 14 residues. V shed 1 base and J 7 bases; nucleotides not matched to a gene: 3. CDR3 residues: CASSLVTGGNIQYF. CDR3 nucleotides: TGTGCCAGCAGCTTAGTTACAGGGGGGAACATTCAGTACTTC.

The DNA for the CDR3 is TGTGCCAGCAGCCGTTATGTAGCGGGGGTCCCAGATACGCAGTATTTT. This codes for CASSRYVAGVPDTQYF. The genes are TRBV7-8 and TRBJ2-3; TRBD2 aligns across 9 bases. V shed 5 bases and J 4 bases; nucleotides not matched to a gene: 10. In germline, CDR1 is SGHVS, CDR2 FQNEAQ. The CDR3 contains 16 residues.

The chain recombines TRBV4-3 with TRBJ1-1; 8 nucleotides align to TRBD1. V shed 3 bases and J 1 base; nucleotides not matched to a gene: 10. This CDR3 has 17 amino acids. Looked up from germline, CDR1 is LGHNA and CDR2 is YSLEER. The CDR3 DNA is TGCGCCAGCAGCCAGGGGGTCGGACAGGGCCAGAACACTGAAGCTTTCTTT. Amino acid sequence: CASSQGVGQGQNTEAFF.

The chain joins TRBV30 to TRBJ1-5; D unclear. Trimming shortened V by 1 base and J by 4 bases, and 8 bases separated the two germline ends. The CDR3 length is 13 residues. Per germline, CDR1 GTSNPN and CDR2 SVGIG (reference sequence). The CDR3 loop reads CAWSGTFNQPQHF. CDR3 sequence (DNA): TGTGCCTGGAGTGGGACCTTTAATCAGCCCCAGCATTTT.

The J gene is TRBJ2-5, the V gene TRBV7-2, with 7 bases lining up with TRBD1. Germline CDR1 is SGHTA and CDR2 is FQGNSA. The length of the CDR3 is 15 residues. V trimming: 5 bases; J trimming: 3 bases; junction bases outside the gene matches: 9. CDR3 nucleotides: TGTGCCAGCAGCCTACAGGGGTGGGTGGAAGAGACCCAGTACTTC. It translates to CASSLQGWVEETQYF. Full variable domain (outside the CDR3, taken from reference TRBV7-2 and TRBJ2-5): GAGVSQSPSNKVTEKGKDVELRCDPISGHTALYWYRQSLGQGLEFLIYFQGNSAPDKSGLPSDRFSAERTGGSVSTLTIQRTQQEDSAVYLCASSLQGWVEETQYFGPGTRLLVL.

V and J are TRBV9 and TRBJ2-3, with a tentative D call TRBD1 (5 bases). Per the germline V gene, CDR1 is SGDLS and CDR2 is YYNGEE. The length of the CDR3 is 14 residues. V gave up 0 bases and J gave up 2 bases, with 7 bases separating them. The CDR3 loop reads CASSVGGFTDTQYF. The CDR3 bases are TGTGCCAGCAGCGTAGGGGGCTTCACAGATACGCAGTATTTT.

The table lists this clone with a few counts. The CDR3 DNA reads TGTGCCAGCAGTTTATTCTTTATATGGGGCTACTACGAGCAGTACTTC. It is translated as CASSLFFIWGYYEQYF. The chain has TRBV28 and TRBJ2-7; the D gene is possibly TRBD1 (5 bases). Germline loops: CDR1 MDHEN, CDR2 SYDVKM. The CDR3 extends over 16 amino acids. V was shortened by 1 base and J by 3 bases, with 16 bases between the two germline ends.

The rearrangement joins TRBV2 to TRBJ2-2, with TRBD2 matching 11 bases. Trimming removed 6 bases from V and 4 bases from J; junction bases left unmatched: 7. Germline V gene lookup returns CDR1 SNHLY and CDR2 FYNNEI. CDR3 length equals 16 residues. CDR3 nucleotide sequence: TGTGCCAGCAGGCGCCTAGCGGGAGGCGGCACCGGGGAGCTGTTTTTT. It codes for CASRRLAGGGTGELFF. The variable domain in full, completed from reference TRBV2 and TRBJ2-2, reads EPEVTQTPSHQVTQMGQEVILRCVPISNHLYFYWYRQILGQKVEFLVSFYNNEISEKSEIFDDQFSVERPDGSNFTLKIRSTKLEDSAMYFCASRRLAGGGTGELFFGEGSRLTVL.

This chain connects TRBV11-3 to TRBJ2-2, with D perhaps TRBD1 (5 bases). V was clipped by 1 base and J by 5 bases, with 8 bases between them. Germline assignment: CDR1 SGHNT and CDR2 YENEEA. This CDR3 is 14 amino acids long. CDR3 DNA sequence: TGTGCCAGCAGCTTAGGACAGTCAACCGGGGAGCTGTTTTTT. This translates into CASSLGQSTGELFF.

With respect to this clone: Other DNA sequences in this sample translate to the same CDR3. The rearrangement uses TRBV18 and TRBJ2-7, with 7 positions matching TRBD1. CDR1 is KGHSH and CDR2 is LQKENI in the germline V gene. After removal of 3 bases from V and 2 bases from J, the junction contained 4 bases not matched to a gene. This CDR3 comprises 14 residues. The CDR3 nucleotides are TGTGCCAGCTCACCCCGACAGGGCCCCTACGAGCAGTACTTC. This translates into CASSPRQGPYEQYF. The variable domain in full, with the rest retrieved from reference TRBV18 and TRBJ2-7, is NAGVMQNPRHLVRRRGQEARLRCSPMKGHSHVYWYRQLPEEGLKFMVYLQKENIIDESGMPKERFSAEFPKEGPSILRIQQVVRGDSAAYFCASSPRQGPYEQYFGPGTRLTVT.

The rearrangement joins TRBV30 to TRBJ2-7; no definite D call. The CDR3 length is 14 residues. V was trimmed by 0 bases and J by 0 bases, leaving 9 bases between them. The V gene's germline CDR1 is GTSNPN and CDR2 SVGIG (reference sequence). The CDR3 nucleotides are TGTGCCTGGAGTGTTAGAATGAGCTCCTACGAGCAGTACTTC. Translating gives CAWSVRMSSYEQYF.

Only a few counts were recorded for this clone. The V and J genes are TRBV28 and TRBJ2-7; 9 bases fit TRBD2. Germline V gene lookup returns CDR1 MDHEN and CDR2 SYDVKM. The CDR3 is 16 amino acids. After removal of 5 bases from V and 0 bases from J, the junction contained 8 bases not matched to a gene. The chain's CDR3 is CASSPLAGRLSYEQYF. The CDR3 coding sequence is TGTGCCAGCAGTCCTCTAGCGGGGCGACTCTCCTACGAGCAGTACTTC.

The rearrangement uses TRBV7-3 and TRBJ2-7, with TRBD2 identical over 7 bases. The CDR3 has 13 amino acids. Germline assignment: CDR1 SGHTA and CDR2 FQGTGA. J gave up 3 bases and V 2 bases, and 1 base lay outside the gene matches. CDR3 coding DNA: TGTGCCAGCAGCTTAGCGGGGGTCTACGAGCAGTACTTC. This translates into CASSLAGVYEQYF.

The V and J genes are TRBV7-2 and TRBJ1-1; weak D call: TRBD1 (5 bases). This CDR3 contains 13 residues. The germline V and J ends were trimmed by 5 bases and 4 bases, with 11 bases remaining between them. The germline V gene has CDR1 SGHTA and CDR2 FQGNSA. CDR3 in DNA: TGTGCCAGCAGCCCCCGCAGGGTCACTGAAGCTTTCTTT. Its translation: CASSPRRVTEAFF.

The chain is built from TRBV10-1 and TRBJ1-4, with D possibly TRBD1 on 5 matching bases. The CDR3 has 16 residues. V lost 10 bases and J lost 3, with 21 bases in between. Germline lookup yields CDR1 WNHNN and CDR2 SYGVQD (reference sequence). The CDR3 nucleotides read TGCGCCACCCAAAAGCCAAGACAGCAGCCTAATGAAAAACTGTTTTTT. Amino acids: CATQKPRQQPNEKLFF.